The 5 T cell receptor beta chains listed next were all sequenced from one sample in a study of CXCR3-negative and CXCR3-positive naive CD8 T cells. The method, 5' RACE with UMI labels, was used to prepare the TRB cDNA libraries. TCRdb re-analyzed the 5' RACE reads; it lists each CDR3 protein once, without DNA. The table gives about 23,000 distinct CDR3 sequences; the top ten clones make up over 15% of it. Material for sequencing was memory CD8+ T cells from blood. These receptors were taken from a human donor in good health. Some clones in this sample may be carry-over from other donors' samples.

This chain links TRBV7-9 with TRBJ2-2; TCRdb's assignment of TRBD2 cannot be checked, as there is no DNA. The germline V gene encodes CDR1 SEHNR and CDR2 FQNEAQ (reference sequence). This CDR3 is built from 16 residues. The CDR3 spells CASSLFLAGHTGELFF.

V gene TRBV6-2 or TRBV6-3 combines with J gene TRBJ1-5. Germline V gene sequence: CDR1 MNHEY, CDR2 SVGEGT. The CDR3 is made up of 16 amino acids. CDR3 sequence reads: CASSCPHRGRDQPQHF.

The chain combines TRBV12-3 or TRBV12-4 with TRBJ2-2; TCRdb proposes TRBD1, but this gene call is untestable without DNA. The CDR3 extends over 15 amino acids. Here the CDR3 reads CASYAPGWDTGELFF.

The CDR3 sequence is CASTPGLAGAFTPYEQYF. The chain recombines TRBV6-5 with TRBJ2-7; lacking DNA, the TRBD2 call made by TCRdb goes unchecked. The length of the CDR3 is 18 residues. Germline CDR1 and CDR2: MNHEY and SVGAGI.

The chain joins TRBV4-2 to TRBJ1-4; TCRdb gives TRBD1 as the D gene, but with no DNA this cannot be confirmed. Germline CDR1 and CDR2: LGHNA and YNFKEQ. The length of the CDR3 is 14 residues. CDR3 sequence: CASSPPDLNEKLFF.